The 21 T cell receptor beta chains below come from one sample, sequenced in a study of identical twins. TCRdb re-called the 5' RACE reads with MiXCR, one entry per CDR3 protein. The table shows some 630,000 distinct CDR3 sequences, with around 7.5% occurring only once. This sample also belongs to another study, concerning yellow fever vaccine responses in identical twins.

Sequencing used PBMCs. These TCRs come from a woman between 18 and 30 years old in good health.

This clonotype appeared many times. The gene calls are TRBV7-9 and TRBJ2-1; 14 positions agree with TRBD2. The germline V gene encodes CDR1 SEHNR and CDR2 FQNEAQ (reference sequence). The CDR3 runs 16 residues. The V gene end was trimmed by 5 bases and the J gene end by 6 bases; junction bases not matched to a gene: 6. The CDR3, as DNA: TGTGCCAGCAGCAAACCGGGACTAGCGGGAGTCAATGAGCAGTTCTTC. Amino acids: CASSKPGLAGVNEQFF. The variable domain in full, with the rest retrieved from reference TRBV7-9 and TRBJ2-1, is DTGVSQNPRHKITKRGQNVTFRCDPISEHNRLYWYRQTLGQGPEFLTYFQNEAQLEKSRLLSDRFSAERPKGSFSTLEIQRTEQGDSAMYLCASSKPGLAGVNEQFFGPGTRLTVL.

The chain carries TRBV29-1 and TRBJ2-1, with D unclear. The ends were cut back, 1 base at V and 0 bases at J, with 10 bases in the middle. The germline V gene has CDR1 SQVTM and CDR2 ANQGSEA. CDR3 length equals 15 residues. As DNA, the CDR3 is TGCAGCGTTGAAGCCGCTACCAGCTCCTACAATGAGCAGTTCTTC. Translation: CSVEAATSSYNEQFF.

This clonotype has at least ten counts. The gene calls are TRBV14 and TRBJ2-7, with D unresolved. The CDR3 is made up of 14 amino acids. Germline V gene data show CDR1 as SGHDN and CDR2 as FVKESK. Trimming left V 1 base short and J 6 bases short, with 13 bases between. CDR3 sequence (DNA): TGTGCCAGCAGCCAAGGTGCAGGATGGGGCGAGCAGTACTTC. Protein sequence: CASSQGAGWGEQYF.

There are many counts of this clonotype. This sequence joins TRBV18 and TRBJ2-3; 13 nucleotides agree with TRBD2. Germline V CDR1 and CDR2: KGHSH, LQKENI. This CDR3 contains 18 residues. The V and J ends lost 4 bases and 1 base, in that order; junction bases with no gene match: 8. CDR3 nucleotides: TGTGCCAGCTCACGGGAGACTAGCGGGGGGAGCCGCACAGATACGCAGTATTTT. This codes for CASSRETSGGSRTDTQYF.

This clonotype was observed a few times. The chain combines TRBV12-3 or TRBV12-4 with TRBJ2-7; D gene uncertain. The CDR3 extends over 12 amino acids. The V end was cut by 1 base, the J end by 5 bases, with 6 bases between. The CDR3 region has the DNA TGTGCCAGCAGTTTAGACTTGGACGAGCAGTACGTC. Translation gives CASSLDLDEQYV.

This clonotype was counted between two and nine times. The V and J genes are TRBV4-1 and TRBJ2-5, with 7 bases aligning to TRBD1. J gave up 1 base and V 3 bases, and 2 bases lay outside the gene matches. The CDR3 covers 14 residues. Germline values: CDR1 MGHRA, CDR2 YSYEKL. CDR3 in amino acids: CASSHGTAQETQYF. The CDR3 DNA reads TGCGCCAGCAGCCATGGGACAGCCCAAGAGACCCAGTACTTC.

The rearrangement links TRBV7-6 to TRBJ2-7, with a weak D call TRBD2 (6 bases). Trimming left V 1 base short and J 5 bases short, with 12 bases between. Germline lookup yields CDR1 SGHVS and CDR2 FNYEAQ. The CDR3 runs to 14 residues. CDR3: CASSLVAEGDEQYF. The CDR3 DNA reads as TGTGCCAGCAGCTTAGTAGCGGAGGGCGACGAGCAGTACTTC.

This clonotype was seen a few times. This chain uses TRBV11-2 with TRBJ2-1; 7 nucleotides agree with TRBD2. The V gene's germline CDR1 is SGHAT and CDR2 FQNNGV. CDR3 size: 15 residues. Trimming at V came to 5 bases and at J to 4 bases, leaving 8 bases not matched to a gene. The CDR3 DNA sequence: TGTGCCAGCAGCCACCCTAGCGGCAAGTACAATGAGCAGTTCTTC. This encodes CASSHPSGKYNEQFF.

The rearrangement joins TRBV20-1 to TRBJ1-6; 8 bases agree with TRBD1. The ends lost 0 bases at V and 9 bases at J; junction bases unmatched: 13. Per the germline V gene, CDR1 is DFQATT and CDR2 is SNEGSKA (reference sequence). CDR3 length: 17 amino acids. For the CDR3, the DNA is TGCAGTGCTAGAGATCTTACCCGGACAGGGACTGGTTCACCCCTCCACTTT. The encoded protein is CSARDLTRTGTGSPLHF.

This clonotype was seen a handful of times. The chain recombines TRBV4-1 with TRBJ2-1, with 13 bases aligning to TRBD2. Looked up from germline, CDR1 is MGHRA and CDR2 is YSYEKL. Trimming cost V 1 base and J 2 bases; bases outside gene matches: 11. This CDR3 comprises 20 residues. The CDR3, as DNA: TGCGCCAGCAGCCAAGGGAAAGGGACTAGCGGGAAGATCACCTACAATGAGCAGTTCTTC. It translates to CASSQGKGTSGKITYNEQFF.

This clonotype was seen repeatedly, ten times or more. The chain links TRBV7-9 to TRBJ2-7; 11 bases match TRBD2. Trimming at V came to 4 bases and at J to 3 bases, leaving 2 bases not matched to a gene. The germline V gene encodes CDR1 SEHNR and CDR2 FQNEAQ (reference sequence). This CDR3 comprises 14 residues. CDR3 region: CASSSGTSGYEQYF. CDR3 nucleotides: TGTGCCAGCAGCTCCGGGACTAGCGGCTACGAGCAGTACTTC.

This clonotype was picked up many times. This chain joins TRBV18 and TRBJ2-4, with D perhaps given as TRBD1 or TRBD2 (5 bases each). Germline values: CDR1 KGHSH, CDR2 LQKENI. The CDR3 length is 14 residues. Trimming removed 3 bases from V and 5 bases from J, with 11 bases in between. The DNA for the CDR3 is TGTGCCAGCTCACCTCCGGGACGTCAAAACATTCAGTACTTC. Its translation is CASSPPGRQNIQYF.

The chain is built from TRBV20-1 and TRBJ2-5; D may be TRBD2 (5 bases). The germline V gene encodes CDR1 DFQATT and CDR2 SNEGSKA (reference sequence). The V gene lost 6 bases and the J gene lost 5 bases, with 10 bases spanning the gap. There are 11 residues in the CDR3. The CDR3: CSAVTGETQYF. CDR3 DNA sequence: TGCAGTGCGGTGACGGGGGAGACCCAGTACTTC.

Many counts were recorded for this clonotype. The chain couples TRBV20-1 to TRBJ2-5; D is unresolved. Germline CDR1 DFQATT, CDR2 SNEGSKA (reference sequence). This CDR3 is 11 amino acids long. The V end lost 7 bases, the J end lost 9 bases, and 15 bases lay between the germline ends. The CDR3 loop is CSVPWPAAQYF. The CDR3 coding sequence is TGCAGTGTCCCCTGGCCGGCGGCCCAGTACTTC.

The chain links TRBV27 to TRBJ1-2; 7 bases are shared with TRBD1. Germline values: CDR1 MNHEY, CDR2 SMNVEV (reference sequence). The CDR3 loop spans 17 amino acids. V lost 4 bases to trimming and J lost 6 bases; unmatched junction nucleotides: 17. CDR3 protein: CASSSNYGETGIHGYTF. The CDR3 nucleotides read TGTGCCAGCAGTTCAAATTATGGGGAGACAGGGATCCATGGCTACACCTTC.

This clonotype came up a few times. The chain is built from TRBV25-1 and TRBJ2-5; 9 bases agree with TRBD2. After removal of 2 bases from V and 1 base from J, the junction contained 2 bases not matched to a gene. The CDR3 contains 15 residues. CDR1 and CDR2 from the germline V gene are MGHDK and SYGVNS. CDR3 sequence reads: CASSELAGPQETQYF. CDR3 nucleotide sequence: TGTGCCAGCAGTGAACTAGCGGGACCCCAAGAGACCCAGTACTTC.

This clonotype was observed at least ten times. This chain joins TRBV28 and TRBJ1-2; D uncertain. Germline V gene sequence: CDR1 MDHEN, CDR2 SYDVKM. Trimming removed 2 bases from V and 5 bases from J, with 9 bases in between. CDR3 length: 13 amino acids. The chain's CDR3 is CASSLDGRYGYTF. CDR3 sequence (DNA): TGTGCCAGCAGTTTAGACGGGAGGTATGGCTACACCTTC.

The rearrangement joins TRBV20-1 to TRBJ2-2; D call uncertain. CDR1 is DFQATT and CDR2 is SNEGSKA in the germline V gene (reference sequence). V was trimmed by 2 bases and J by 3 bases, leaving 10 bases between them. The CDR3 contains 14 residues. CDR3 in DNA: TGCAGTGCTAGATGGGGTACCTACACCGGGGAGCTGTTTTTT. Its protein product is CSARWGTYTGELFF.

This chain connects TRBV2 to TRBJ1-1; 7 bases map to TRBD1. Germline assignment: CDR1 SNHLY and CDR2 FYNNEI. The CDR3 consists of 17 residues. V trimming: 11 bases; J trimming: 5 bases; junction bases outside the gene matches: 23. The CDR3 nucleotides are TGTGCCTCACAAGCGTCTGCGGCAGGGGGTATGGGGACTGAAGCTTTCTTT. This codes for CASQASAAGGMGTEAFF.

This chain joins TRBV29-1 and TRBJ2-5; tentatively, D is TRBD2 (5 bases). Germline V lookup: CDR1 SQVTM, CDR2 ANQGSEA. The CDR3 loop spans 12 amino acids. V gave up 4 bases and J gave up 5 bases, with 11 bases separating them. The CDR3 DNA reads TGCAGCGTTGCCCTAGCTGGGGAGACCCAGTACTTC. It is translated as CSVALAGETQYF.

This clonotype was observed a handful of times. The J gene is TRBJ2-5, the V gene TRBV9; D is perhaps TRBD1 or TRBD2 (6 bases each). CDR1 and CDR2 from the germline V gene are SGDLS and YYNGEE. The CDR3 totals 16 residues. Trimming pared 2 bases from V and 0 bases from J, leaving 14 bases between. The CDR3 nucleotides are TGTGCCAGCAGCGTGAATTGGGGGGCGGACCAAGAGACCCAGTACTTC. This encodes CASSVNWGADQETQYF.